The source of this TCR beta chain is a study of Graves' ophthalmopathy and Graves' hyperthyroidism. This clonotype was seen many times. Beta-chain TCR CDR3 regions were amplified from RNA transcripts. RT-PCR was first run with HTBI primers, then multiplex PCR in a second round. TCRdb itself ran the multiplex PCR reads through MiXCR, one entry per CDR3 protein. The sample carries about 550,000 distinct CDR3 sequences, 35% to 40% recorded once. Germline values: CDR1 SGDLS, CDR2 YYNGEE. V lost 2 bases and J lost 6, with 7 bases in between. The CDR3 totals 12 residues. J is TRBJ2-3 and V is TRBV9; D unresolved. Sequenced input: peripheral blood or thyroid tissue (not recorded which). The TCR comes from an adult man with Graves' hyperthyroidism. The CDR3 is CASSVVSDTQYF. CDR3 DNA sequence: TGTGCCAGCAGCGTGGTATCCGATACGCAGTATTTT.